In this sample, the clone carrying this TCR beta chain turned up many times. This entry comes from a study of T cells in Graves' hyperthyroidism and ophthalmopathy. Trimming shortened V by 9 bases and J by 5 bases, and 18 bases separated the two germline ends. This CDR3 spans 14 amino acids. Germline V CDR1 and CDR2: KGHDR, SFDVKD. TCR beta CDR3 region amplification was performed from RNA transcripts. The TCR CDR3 was amplified in a first-round RT-PCR using the HTBI primer set. TCRdb re-analysed the multiplex PCR reads in MiXCR, keeping a single row per CDR3 protein. The repertoire holds 550,000 to 600,000 distinct CDR3 sequences, with 40% to 55% as singletons.

Input material: peripheral blood or thyroid tissue (not recorded which). The chain links TRBV24-1 to TRBJ2-5, with D perhaps matching TRBD2 (5 bases). The clonotype was recovered from an adult woman with Graves' disease, either hyperthyroidism or ophthalmopathy (not recorded which). CDR3 in amino acids: CATGETAPEETQYF. Here the CDR3 DNA reads TGTGCCACCGGGGAGACCGCCCCCGAGGAGACCCAGTACTTC.